This T cell receptor (beta chain) was recovered during a study of CD8 T cells in ankylosing spondylitis (dated by TCRdb to the late 2010s). With respect to the entire study: The study profiled T cell receptor beta repertoires in healthy donors and ankylosing spondylitis patients to find disease-linked TCR variants. Peripheral blood was sampled, and synovial fluid was additionally collected from ankylosing spondylitis patients. The full study cohort was made up of approximately 27 ankylosing spondylitis patients and around 100 healthy donors.

TCRdb records Illumina HiSeq 2500 as the sequencer. Quantitative 5'-RACE with molecular barcodes was used to prepare TCR beta libraries. As for the authors' bioinformatics: To identify disease-linked TCR variants, a new computational method was used, one built on a probabilistic model of VDJ rearrangement. TCRdb reran the public reads through fastp at Q25 and MiXCR, keeping productive beta chains. Identical CDR3 proteins give one entry, which carries the most common genes and DNA. Here the V and J calls rest on TCRdb's processing, not on the authors' analysis. Counted in this sample were around 120,000 distinct CDR3 sequences; under 30% of them appeared once. Over 9% of the sample is in the top ten clones. Overall results and qualifications from the work: A TCR beta motif made up of fewer than 10 highly homologous amino acid variants appeared to be characteristic of blood from ankylosing spondylitis patients. A CD8+ phenotype was shown by the disease-linked clones, which were found at relatively low frequencies in peripheral blood. Some motif variants were previously reported in synovial fluid and blood of reactive arthritis patients, suggesting common disease-initiation mechanisms. According to the report, matched synovial fluid samples from ankylosing spondylitis patients were significantly enriched for the disease-linked clones.

Synovial fluid samples were paired with blood samples taken from the same ankylosing spondylitis patients. V lost 6 bases and J lost 10 bases, and the count of bases not matched to a germline gene is 14. From the cysteine through the phenylalanine, the CDR3 covers 16 amino acids. Only the CDR3 portion is preserved as DNA: 48 bases, with reading frame beginning at the first base. This clonotype was detected only a few times. Its antigen remains unidentified. Within one base of it there is no much larger clone, and no base qualities were kept. The specimen sequenced was synovial fluid, either unsorted or a sorted T cell fraction (not recorded which). The chain links TRBV12-3 or TRBV12-4 with TRBJ2-1, and TRBD2 aligns with 11 junction nucleotides. The sequence was obtained from a male donor with ankylosing spondylitis. Read as DNA, the sequence is TGTGCCAGCAGCCCGATCCCGGGACTAGCGGTCACCGAGCAGTTCTTC. Translated, this is CASSPIPGLAVTEQFF.